Listed below are T cell receptor beta chains from one sample, sequenced in a study of T-cell memory formation after mild COVID-19. TCRdb analysed the 5' RACE reads with MiXCR anew, one entry per CDR3 protein. The table lists 150,000 to 200,000 distinct CDR3 sequences, about a fifth of them singletons, with about 4% in the top ten. The sequenced sample consisted of PBMCs or a T cell subset sorted from them (not recorded which). Receptors originate from a man between 18 and 29 years old who had mild COVID-19 (a few samples of this study predate the infection). Cell type and time point are not known. The CDR3 runs from the conserved cysteine through the conserved F or W. The order of the fields is V gene, CDR3 protein.

>TRBV7-8
CASSLTGDQADTQYF
>TRBV2
CASSPRIETQYF
>TRBV25-1
CASSESSGVGSYNEQFF
>TRBV20-1
CSASPRGTLYNEQFF
>TRBV12-3/TRBV12-4
CASSRTSGRYEQYF
>TRBV20-1
CSAGGDSYQETQYF
>TRBV4-1
CASSPRVSGAGQEQFF
>TRBV20-1
CSARAPRTSREKLFF
>TRBV7-7
CASSDLAAGGSNEQFF
>TRBV7-2
CASSPRVVHEQYF
>TRBV5-6
CASSFLSSGGNEQFF
>TRBV7-2
CASSWGGETQYF
>TRBV5-1
CASSLGGPSSGNTIYF
>TRBV12-3/TRBV12-4
CASSFATGGGYNSPLHF
>TRBV12-3/TRBV12-4
CASRQGAVSPLHF
>TRBV30
CAGRLAAETQYF
>TRBV6-6
CASSPAGGQETQYF
>TRBV4-2
CASSRGQGVTEAFF
>TRBV11-2
CASSLERGGRGYNEQFF
>TRBV20-1
CSARDGGRNIQYF